The 8 T cell receptor beta chains given below trace back to one sample, sequenced in a study of high-grade serous ovarian cancer treatment subgroups. Tumor tissue was taken before any definitive surgery or chemotherapy was given. The assay was immunoSEQ multiplex PCR, and TCRdb's table has in-frame clones only and misses some. The sample records around 20,000 clones, around 75% being singletons. The sequencing sample was made of tumor tissue. These receptors originate from a human donor with high-grade serous ovarian cancer.

This clone was detected a few times. The V and J genes are TRBV4-3 and TRBJ2-2; TRBD1 might be the D (6 bases). The germline CDR1 and CDR2 sequences are LGHNA and YSLEER. This CDR3 spans 14 amino acids. Trimming left V 3 bases short and J 4 bases short, with 9 bases between. The CDR3 is CASSHGQTTGELFF. CDR3 sequence (DNA): TGCGCCAGCAGCCACGGACAGACCACCGGGGAGCTGTTTTTT.

The chain uses TRBV4-3 and TRBJ2-2, with TRBD2 matching 14 bases. After removal of 6 bases from V and 5 bases from J, the junction contained 11 bases not matched to a gene. The CDR3 has 18 amino acids. The germline V gene has CDR1 LGHNA and CDR2 YSLEER. In nucleotides, the CDR3 is TGCGCCAGCAGGGGGGACCGACTAGCGGGAGGGCCTACCGGGGAGCTGTTTTTT. Translating it yields CASRGDRLAGGPTGELFF.

The V call is TRBV28, the J call TRBJ1-5; tentative D call: TRBD1 (6 bases). V was cut by 2 bases and J by 5 bases, with 19 bases left in between. The CDR3 extends over 17 amino acids. Germline V lookup: CDR1 MDHEN, CDR2 SYDVKM. Here the CDR3 DNA reads TGTGCCAGCAGTTTAAGGGCCAGGGGCCGGGGCCATCAGCCCCAGCATTTT. Protein product: CASSLRARGRGHQPQHF.

This chain links TRBV5-1 with TRBJ1-6; 8 positions match TRBD1. The CDR3 loop spans 15 amino acids. V was pared by 4 bases and J by 6 bases, with 6 bases of the junction left unmatched. Germline assignment: CDR1 SGHRS and CDR2 YFSETQ. The DNA of the CDR3 is TGCGCCAGCAGCGGGCAGGGGGCTGGTAATTCACCCCTCCACTTT. Encoded protein: CASSGQGAGNSPLHF.

The rearrangement joins TRBV10-3 to TRBJ2-1; 7 nucleotides agree with TRBD2. Germline CDR1 reads ENHRY; CDR2 reads SYGVKD. Trimming cost V 4 bases and J 5 bases; bases outside gene matches: 5. The CDR3 loop spans 14 amino acids. CDR3 sequence: CAISGASGNNEQFF. The CDR3 DNA follows: TGTGCCATCAGTGGGGCTAGCGGAAACAATGAGCAGTTCTTC.

This chain joins TRBV29-1 and TRBJ2-3; 11 positions match TRBD2. V was clipped by 8 bases and J by 2 bases; unmatched bases: 6. Germline V gene lookup returns CDR1 SQVTM and CDR2 ANQGSEA. The CDR3 has 14 amino acids. The CDR3 nucleotides are TGCAGCCCGGGACTAGCGGAGTCCACAGATACGCAGTATTTT. Amino acid sequence: CSPGLAESTDTQYF.

This sequence joins TRBV10-2 and TRBJ1-2, with D uncertain. V dropped 3 bases and J dropped 1 base, with 9 bases sitting between them. The CDR3 totals 14 residues. CDR1 is WSHSY and CDR2 is SAAADI in the germline V gene. For the CDR3, the DNA is TGCGCCAGCAGTGAACTGGGAAGTAACTATGGCTACACCTTC. It translates to CASSELGSNYGYTF.

The chain joins TRBV5-6 to TRBJ2-5; 7 positions agree with TRBD1. J was trimmed by 7 bases and V by 4 bases; bases with no gene match: 10. CDR1 and CDR2 from the germline V gene are SGHDT and YYEEEE. The CDR3 is 14 residues long. In DNA form, the CDR3 reads TGTGCCAGCAGCCATATACAAAACAGGGGGACCCAGTACTTC. Translating gives CASSHIQNRGTQYF.